The clone carrying this T cell receptor beta chain was observed a handful of times. The data were taken from a study of early T cells in non-severe SARS-CoV-2 infection. Via MiXCR, TCRdb re-called the 5' RACE reads, giving one row per CDR3 protein. The table lists around 70,000 distinct CDR3 sequences, under 13% of them singletons. The V and J ends lost 3 bases and 5 bases respectively, with 17 bases between them. This CDR3 has 15 residues. Sequenced input: whole blood. The TCR sequence derives from an adult who was a healthcare worker with PCR-confirmed SARS-CoV-2 infection or an uninfected control (not recorded which). The chain uses TRBV12-3 or TRBV12-4 and TRBJ2-7; weak D call: TRBD2 (5 bases). Here the CDR3 DNA reads TGTGCCAGCAGTTTCCGGGAAGCGCGCTCGGACGAGCAGTACTTC. This encodes CASSFREARSDEQYF.